This T cell receptor beta chain is drawn from a study of shared clonotypes between healthy human individuals. The CDR3 has 18 amino acids. Germline assignment: CDR1 SGHVS and CDR2 FQNEAQ. Trimming removed 6 bases from V and 5 bases from J, with 25 bases in between. Clones were read by immunoSEQ multiplex PCR, and TCRdb kept only the in-frame ones, dropping some. The sample yields about 2.1 million clones, about 93% seen once. Naivety among CD8 cells was defined by CD45RO negativity and positive CCR7 selection, thereby excluding terminally differentiated effector memory CD45RA+ cells. The TCR comes from a man in his late teens or twenties in good health. Some clones in this sample may be carry-over from other donors' samples. V usage is TRBV7-8 and J usage is TRBJ2-2, with D tentatively TRBD1 (7 bases). The sample taken for sequencing was naive CD8+ T cells from PBMCs. The CDR3 sequence: CASRNRTGTSFPTGELFF. DNA for the CDR3: TGTGCCAGCAGAAACAGGACAGGCACTAGCTTTCCGACCGGGGAGCTGTTTTTT.